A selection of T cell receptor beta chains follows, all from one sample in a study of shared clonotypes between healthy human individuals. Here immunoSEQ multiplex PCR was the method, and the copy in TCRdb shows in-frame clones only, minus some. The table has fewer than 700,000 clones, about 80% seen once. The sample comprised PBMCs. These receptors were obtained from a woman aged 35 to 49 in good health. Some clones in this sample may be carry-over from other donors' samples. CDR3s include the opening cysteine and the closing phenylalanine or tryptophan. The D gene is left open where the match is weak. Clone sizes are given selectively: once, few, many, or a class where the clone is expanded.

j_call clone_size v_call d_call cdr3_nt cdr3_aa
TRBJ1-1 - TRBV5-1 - TGCGCCAGCAGCTTAGGAGACATGAACACTGAAGCTTTCTTT CASSLGDMNTEAFF
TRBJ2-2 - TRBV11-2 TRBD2 TGTGCCAGCAGCTTTTCGTTGTCCAGCGGGAGGGCGAACACCGGGGAGCTGTTTTTT CASSFSLSSGRANTGELFF
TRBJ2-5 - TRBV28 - TGTGCCAGCATCGGACGGGACTCGGTGAACCAAGAGACCCAGTACTTC CASIGRDSVNQETQYF
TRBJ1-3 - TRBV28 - TGTGCCAGCAGTTTACCTCCTGGGGGCCGGATATATTTT CASSLPPGGRIYF
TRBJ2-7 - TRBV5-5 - TGTGCCAGCAGCTTTGGAGCTTCAGGTGGGAGTTCCTACGAGCAGTACTTC CASSFGASGGSSYEQYF
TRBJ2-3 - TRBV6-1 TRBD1 TGTGCCAGCAGTGAAAGGGAGACAGGGGGCAAAGATACGCAGTATTTT CASSERETGGKDTQYF
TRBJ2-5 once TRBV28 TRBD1 TGTGCCAGCAGTTTAGGGACAGGCTCAGTTGGGGAGACCCAGTACTTC CASSLGTGSVGETQYF
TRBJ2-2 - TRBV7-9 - TGTGCCAGCAGCCAGGCCGCAAATCGCGGGGAGCTGTTTTTT CASSQAANRGELFF
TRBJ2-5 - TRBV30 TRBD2 TGTGCCTGGAGTAGGACAGGCCGACTAGCGGGACTTCAAGAGACCCAGTACTTC CAWSRTGRLAGLQETQYF
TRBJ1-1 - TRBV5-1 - TGCGCCAGCAGCGTGAGGGGAACTGAAGCTTTCTTT CASSVRGTEAFF
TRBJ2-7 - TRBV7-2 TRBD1 TGTGCCAGCAGCCACAGGGGATATCAGTCCTACGAGCAGTACTTC CASSHRGYQSYEQYF
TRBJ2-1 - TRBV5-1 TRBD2 TGCGCCAGCAGCTTCGGCCTAGCGGGGGGCAATGAGCAGTTCTTC CASSFGLAGGNEQFF
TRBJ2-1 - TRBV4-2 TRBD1 TGTGCCAGCAGCCAAGTTGGGACAGGGGCCTACAATGAGCAGTTCTTC CASSQVGTGAYNEQFF
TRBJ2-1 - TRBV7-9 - TGTGCCAGCAGCCCCTGGGGGGCTATTACCTACAATGAGCAGTTCTTC CASSPWGAITYNEQFF
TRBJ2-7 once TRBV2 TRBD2 TGTGCCAGCAGTGATGCTGCGGGAGTAAGCTACGAGCAGTACTTC CASSDAAGVSYEQYF
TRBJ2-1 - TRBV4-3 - TGCGCCAGCAGCCAAGACTTGCGTGATGAGCAGTTCTTC CASSQDLRDEQFF
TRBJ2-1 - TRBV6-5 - TGTGCCAGCAGCCGTGGAACAGTACCCAATGAGCAGTTCTTC CASSRGTVPNEQFF
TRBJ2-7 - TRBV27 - TGTGCCAGCAGTCGCCCCGGGACCTCCCTCTACGAGCAGTACTTC CASSRPGTSLYEQYF
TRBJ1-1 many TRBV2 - TGTGCCAGCAGTGAACTCCCGAACACTGAAGCTTTCTTT CASSELPNTEAFF
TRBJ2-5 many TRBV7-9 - TGTGCCAGCAGCTTAGATCAGGGCGGTCAAGAGACCCAGTACTTC CASSLDQGGQETQYF
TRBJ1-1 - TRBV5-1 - TGCGCCAGCAGATATGACAGGAACACTGAAGCTTTCTTT CASRYDRNTEAFF
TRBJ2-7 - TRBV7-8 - TGTGCCAGCAGCTTAGCGGGCATATGGGGGATTGGCGAGCAGTACTTC CASSLAGIWGIGEQYF
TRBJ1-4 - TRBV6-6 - TGTGCCAGCAGTTACTCAAGCTCTACAATAAAAAAACTGTTTTTT CASSYSSSTIKKLFF
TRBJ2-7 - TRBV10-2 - TGCGCCAGCAGTATCCTCCCCTCGTCCTACGAGCAGTACTTC CASSILPSSYEQYF
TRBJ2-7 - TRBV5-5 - TGTGCCAGCAGCTTCAGCCCCACCTACGAGCAGTACTTC CASSFSPTYEQYF
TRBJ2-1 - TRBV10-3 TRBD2 TGTGCCATCAGTAGTCTAGCGGGGGGCTACAATGAGCAGTTCTTC CAISSLAGGYNEQFF
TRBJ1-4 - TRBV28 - TGTGCCAGCACCATCCCAGGGGCTCCTAATGAAAAACTGTTTTTT CASTIPGAPNEKLFF
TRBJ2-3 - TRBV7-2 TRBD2 TGTGCCAGCAGCTCCGGACTAGCGGGAGGCGGCTTCGGCACAGATACGCAGTATTTT CASSSGLAGGGFGTDTQYF
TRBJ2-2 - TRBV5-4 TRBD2 TGTGCCAGCAGCACAGGGACTAGCGGGAGGGTGTCCACCGGGGAGCTGTTTTTT CASSTGTSGRVSTGELFF
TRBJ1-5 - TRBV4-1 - TGCGCCAGCAGCCAAGGAACAGGGCGGAATCAGCCCCAGCATTTT CASSQGTGRNQPQHF
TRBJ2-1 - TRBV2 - TGTGCCAGCAGTGCGGACTGGAGGGAGCAGTTCTTC CASSADWREQFF
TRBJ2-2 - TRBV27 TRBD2 TGTGCCAGCAGTTTATTGGGGAGGGTCACCGGGGAGCTGTTTTTT CASSLLGRVTGELFF
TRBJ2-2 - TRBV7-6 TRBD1 TGTGCCAGCAGCTCACAGGGGGCGCTTACCGGGGAGCTGTTTTTT CASSSQGALTGELFF
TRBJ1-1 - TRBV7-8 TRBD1 TGTGCCAGCAGCTTATCCCGCGGGACAGGCCTGAACACTGAAGCTTTCTTT CASSLSRGTGLNTEAFF
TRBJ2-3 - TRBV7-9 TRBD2 TGTGCCAGCAGCCCCCGGGGACTAGCGGGAACAGATACGCAGTATTTT CASSPRGLAGTDTQYF